Listed below are T cell receptor beta chains from one sample, sequenced in a study of blood T cells in healthy people across ages. MiXCR was run by TCRdb on the 5' RACE reads, yielding one entry per CDR3 protein. The sample shows roughly 930,000 distinct CDR3 sequences, 40% to 60% of them seen only once. The material sequenced was blood. The receptors here all came from a young man in good health. Both conserved end residues are part of each CDR3. A D gene is named only where the DNA matches it firmly.

>TRBD1|TRBJ2-5|TRBV5-1
TGCGCCAGCAGCCCACGACAGGGGATTTCAGAGACCCAGTACTTC
CASSPRQGISETQYF
>-|TRBJ1-2|TRBV7-2
TGTGCCAGCAGCCCCGGACTTGAAAAGGGGGATGGCTACACCTTC
CASSPGLEKGDGYTF
>-|TRBJ2-7|TRBV6-1
TGTGCCAGCGAAAATTCGGGGTCCTACGAGCAGTACTTC
CASENSGSYEQYF
>-|TRBJ2-7|TRBV21-1
TGTGCCAGCGGGCGGGGAACGGACTCCTACGAGCAGTACTTC
CASGRGTDSYEQYF
>TRBD1|TRBJ2-2|TRBV4-1
TGCGCCAGCAGCCAAGGGACAGGGGACCCGAACACCGGGGAGCTGTTTTTT
CASSQGTGDPNTGELFF
>-|TRBJ2-1|TRBV12-3/TRBV12-4
TGTGCCAGCAGTTTAAGGGGACGGACGCAGTTCTTC
CASSLRGRTQFF
>TRBD2|TRBJ2-1|TRBV18
TGTGCCAGCTCACCACCGGCTAGCGGGGGCATCTACAATGAGCAGTTCTTC
CASSPPASGGIYNEQFF
>-|TRBJ1-5|TRBV21-1
TGTGCCAGCAGCAAAGACGAATACCAGCCCCAGCATTTT
CASSKDEYQPQHF
>-|TRBJ2-1|TRBV28
TGTGCCAGCAGTCTATGGACTATCGGGGTTGGTGGCAATGAGCAGTTCTTC
CASSLWTIGVGGNEQFF
>TRBD2|TRBJ2-1|TRBV7-3
TGTGCCAGCAGCTTAGTCGGCGGGGGGGCCAAAAATGAGCAGTTCTTC
CASSLVGGGAKNEQFF
>TRBD1|TRBJ2-7|TRBV6-6
TGTGCCCGCAGTTTGGGACAGGTCGGCTCCTACGAGCAGTACTTC
CARSLGQVGSYEQYF
>-|TRBJ1-5|TRBV21-1
TGTGCCAGCAGCAAAAATCCGGGCAATCAGCCCCAGCATTTT
CASSKNPGNQPQHF
>-|TRBJ2-3|TRBV20-1
TGCAGTGCTAGCAGTCCTACCGCAGATACGCAGTATTTT
CSASSPTADTQYF
>TRBD1|TRBJ1-1|TRBV3-1
TGTGCCAGCAGCCAATCCAGGGGGGGAACTGAAGCTTTCTTT
CASSQSRGGTEAFF
>TRBD1|TRBJ2-1|TRBV6-1
TGTGCCAGCAGTGCCCGGGACAGGCAATACAATGAGCAGTTCTTC
CASSARDRQYNEQFF
>-|TRBJ1-2|TRBV12-3/TRBV12-4
TGTGCCAGCAGTTTAGTAGGGGCGGGGGGCTACACCTTC
CASSLVGAGGYTF
>-|TRBJ2-7|TRBV9
TGTGCCAGCAGCGTTAGGACGACAGGCGAGCAGTACTTC
CASSVRTTGEQYF